The next 15 T cell receptor beta chains were all read from a single sample in a study of cytomegalovirus exposure and HLA in healthy donors. It was with 60 Vbeta and 13 Jbeta primers that the PCR ran. Sequenced by immunoSEQ multiplex PCR; TCRdb stores in-frame clones only, minus some. The sample lists around 100,000 clones; around 80% were seen once. Sequencing was done on a sample of PBMCs. All receptors come from a woman in her 40s in good health and CMV-seronegative.

This clone was found a few times. An end of the junction does not agree with germline; a read error may underlie this. The rearrangement uses TRBV7-9 and TRBJ2-7; D remains ambiguous. This CDR3 is 12 amino acids long. The germline V gene has CDR1 SEHNR and CDR2 FQNEAQ (reference sequence). The DNA of the CDR3 is TGTTCCAGCAGCTTTAGTAGCTACGAGCAGTACTTC. It encodes CSSSFSSYEQYF.

The rearrangement links TRBV19 to TRBJ1-5; 9 nucleotides align to TRBD1. The CDR3 loop spans 15 amino acids. J gave up 6 bases and V 7 bases, and 10 bases lay outside the gene matches. Germline V gives CDR1 LNHDA, CDR2 SQIVND (reference sequence). DNA for the CDR3: TGTGCCAGTACTCATCGGACAGGGGAGGGTCAGCCCCAGCATTTT. It codes for CASTHRTGEGQPQHF.

This clone came up a few times. This chain joins TRBV4-3 and TRBJ1-4; TRBD1 matches 9 bases. Looked up from germline, CDR1 is LGHNA and CDR2 is YSLEER. The CDR3 covers 16 residues. With 0 bases clipped from V and 6 bases from J, the junction kept 5 bases outside the gene matches. The CDR3 here is CASSQDAGQGYEKLFF. CDR3 nucleotide sequence: TGCGCCAGCAGCCAAGATGCGGGACAGGGATATGAAAAACTGTTTTTT.

The CDR3 DNA sequence: TGCGCCAGCAGCTTGGATATAGGGGACAGGGTAGGATCTTCCGGAAAACTGTTTTTT. It encodes CASSLDIGDRVGSSGKLFF. The chain carries TRBV5-1 and TRBJ1-4; TRBD1 matches 9 bases. Germline lookup yields CDR1 SGHRS and CDR2 YFSETQ. The CDR3 length is 19 residues. J gave up 10 bases and V 0 bases, and 19 bases lay outside the gene matches.

The chain links TRBV13 to TRBJ2-1; 7 positions match TRBD2. The J segment lost 5 bases and the V segment lost 4 bases, leaving 11 bases of the junction unmatched. This CDR3 has 16 residues. The germline gives CDR1 PRHDT, CDR2 FYEKMQ (reference sequence). In nucleotides, the CDR3 is TGTGCCAGCAGCTCGGGAGGTCACATCGTAAACAATGAGCAGTTCTTC. Protein product: CASSSGGHIVNNEQFF. The entire variable domain, with the rest obtained from reference TRBV13 and TRBJ2-1, is as follows: AAGVIQSPRHLIKEKRETATLKCYPIPRHDTVYWYQQGPGQDPQFLISFYEKMQSDKGSIPDRFSAQQFSDYHSELNMSSLELGDSALYFCASSSGGHIVNNEQFFGPGTRLTVL.

V usage is TRBV5-4 and J usage is TRBJ2-7; 9 positions agree with TRBD2. This CDR3 region has 17 residues. Germline CDR1 SGHNT, CDR2 YYREEE (reference sequence). Trimming at V came to 0 bases and at J to 1 base, leaving 8 bases not matched to a gene. The CDR3 protein is CASSLGLSGRLSYEQYF. In nucleotides, the CDR3 is TGTGCCAGCAGCTTGGGGCTTAGCGGGAGATTGTCCTACGAGCAGTACTTC.

This chain connects TRBV11-3 to TRBJ2-1; TRBD1 aligns across 7 bases. V trimming: 5 bases; J trimming: 6 bases; junction bases outside the gene matches: 4. This CDR3 is 13 amino acids long. Germline V gives CDR1 SGHNT, CDR2 YENEEA. CDR3 sequence reads: CASSPGTVNEQFF. The CDR3 coding sequence is TGTGCCAGCAGCCCCGGGACAGTCAATGAGCAGTTCTTC. Based on the CDR3 plus reference TRBV11-3 and TRBJ2-1, the full variable domain is EAGVVQSPRYKIIEKKQPVAFWCNPISGHNTLYWYLQNLGQGPELLIRYENEEAVDDSQLPKDRFSAERLKGVDSTLKIQPAELGDSAVYLCASSPGTVNEQFFGPGTRLTVL.

V is TRBV7-9 and J is TRBJ1-4, with D unclear. CDR1 is SEHNR, CDR2 FQNEAQ, per germline (reference sequence). Trimming took off 1 base at V and 5 bases at J, with 11 bases between the two ends. This CDR3 spans 15 amino acids. Written as DNA, the CDR3 is TGTGCCAGCAGCTTAGAAGGCGGGCCGAATGAAAAACTGTTTTTT. It codes for CASSLEGGPNEKLFF.

The J gene is TRBJ2-6, the V gene TRBV28, with 7 bases lining up with TRBD1. CDR3 length: 19 amino acids. J gave up 5 bases and V 4 bases, and 17 bases lay outside the gene matches. Germline V gene lookup returns CDR1 MDHEN and CDR2 SYDVKM. This chain's CDR3 is CASSSVPGTVHRRANVLTF. In nucleotides, the CDR3 is TGTGCCAGCAGTTCGGTGCCCGGGACAGTGCATCGTAGGGCCAACGTCCTGACTTTC.

This clone was detected only a few times. The chain is built from TRBV5-5 and TRBJ2-7, with D tentatively TRBD1 (7 bases). The V gene lost 4 bases and the J gene lost 1 base, with 15 bases spanning the gap. This CDR3 is built from 15 residues. Germline CDR1 SGHKS, CDR2 YYEKEE (reference sequence). In DNA form, the CDR3 reads TGTGCCAGCAGCCAGCAGACAGGGACTTCCTACGAGCAGTACTTC. Its translation: CASSQQTGTSYEQYF.

The chain recombines TRBV2 with TRBJ2-7; D may be TRBD2 (5 bases). Germline V lookup: CDR1 SNHLY, CDR2 FYNNEI. Trimming shortened V by 11 bases and J by 6 bases, and 14 bases separated the two germline ends. The CDR3 totals 11 residues. The CDR3 DNA follows: TGTGCCGGTAGCGAGTACAGCGAGCAGTACTTC. Translated, it gives CAGSEYSEQYF.

The J gene is TRBJ1-2, the V gene TRBV7-2; 8 bases fit TRBD1. CDR3 length: 13 amino acids. The germline V gene encodes CDR1 SGHTA and CDR2 FQGNSA. V lost 5 bases to trimming and J lost 8 bases; unmatched junction nucleotides: 7. As DNA, the CDR3 is TGTGCCAGCAGCATACGACAGGGGAGCGGCTACACCTTC. It is translated as CASSIRQGSGYTF.

V is TRBV19 and J is TRBJ2-1; D possibly corresponds to TRBD1 (5 bases). The CDR3 length is 14 residues. Germline lookup yields CDR1 LNHDA and CDR2 SQIVND (reference sequence). V shed 5 bases and J shed 5 bases, with 13 bases lying between them. The CDR3 is CASSPWTRDNEQFF. The CDR3 nucleotides are TGTGCCAGTAGTCCCTGGACACGCGACAATGAGCAGTTCTTC.

V usage is TRBV4-3 and J usage is TRBJ1-1; 9 bases align to TRBD1. Trimming removed 4 bases from V and 7 bases from J; junction bases left unmatched: 4. This CDR3 has 13 amino acids. The germline V gene has CDR1 LGHNA and CDR2 YSLEER. The CDR3 spells CASSPGQGREAFF. CDR3 DNA: TGCGCCAGCAGCCCGGGACAGGGACGTGAAGCTTTCTTT.

V gene TRBV5-6 combines with J gene TRBJ2-1, with D perhaps matching TRBD2 (5 bases). The CDR3 runs to 14 residues. Trimming removed 3 bases at V and 4 bases at J, with 11 bases between. Germline CDR1 is SGHDT and CDR2 is YYEEEE. CDR3 residues: CASSWRTEYNEQFF. The CDR3 DNA follows: TGTGCCAGCAGCTGGAGGACCGAATACAATGAGCAGTTCTTC.